This section outlines one T cell receptor (beta chain) sequence together with its context. The antigen is undetermined. The entry originates in a study of glioma-infiltrating T cells. Using RNA template, CDR3s of TCR alpha and beta were amplified with iRepertoire arm-PCR. Input was 100-400 ng of tissue mRNA or PBMC total RNA. From the multiplex PCR reads, TCRdb called clonotypes with MiXCR, one entry per CDR3 protein. The data hold 100,000 to 150,000 distinct CDR3 sequences, with approximately 23% observed a single time. Trimming cost V 6 bases and J 7 bases, with 27 bases left between them. Germline-derived CDR1 and CDR2 are SGHRS and YFSETQ. The CDR3 contains 17 residues. The study's findings and limits: Gliomas, especially low-grade, showed above-expected tissue-blood divergence; non-neoplastic patients showed below.

The receptor was derived from a human donor with low-grade glioma or glioblastoma, undergoing nonglioma brain surgery, or in good health (not recorded which). The chain uses TRBV5-1 and TRBJ2-3, with D perhaps matching TRBD2 (6 bases). Sequences were obtained from glioma tissue, nonneoplastic brain tissue, or PBMCs (not recorded which). The CDR3 protein is CASTRRALALSENTQYF. CDR3 DNA: TGCGCCAGCACCCGACGGGCCCTAGCGCTATCAGAAAATACGCAGTATTTT.